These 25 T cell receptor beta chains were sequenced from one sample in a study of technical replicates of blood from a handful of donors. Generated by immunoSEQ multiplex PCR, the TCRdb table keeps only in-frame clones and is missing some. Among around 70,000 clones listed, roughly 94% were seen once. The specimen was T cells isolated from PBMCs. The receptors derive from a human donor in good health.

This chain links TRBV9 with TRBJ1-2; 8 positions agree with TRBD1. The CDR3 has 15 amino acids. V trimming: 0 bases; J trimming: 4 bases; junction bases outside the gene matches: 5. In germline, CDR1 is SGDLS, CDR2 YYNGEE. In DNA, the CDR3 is TGTGCCAGCAGCGTAGCCGCAGGGGGCCTCTATGGCTACACCTTC. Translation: CASSVAAGGLYGYTF. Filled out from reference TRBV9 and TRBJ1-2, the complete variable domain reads DSGVTQTPKHLITATGQRVTLRCSPRSGDLSVYWYQQSLDQGLQFLIQYYNGEERAKGNILERFSAQQFPDLHSELNLSSLELGDSALYFCASSVAAGGLYGYTFGSGTRLTVV.

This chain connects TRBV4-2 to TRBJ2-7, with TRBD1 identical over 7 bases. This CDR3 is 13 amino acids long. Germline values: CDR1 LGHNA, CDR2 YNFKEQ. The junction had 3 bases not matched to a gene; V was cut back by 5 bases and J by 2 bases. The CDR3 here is CASSTGAAYEQYF. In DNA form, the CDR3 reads TGTGCCAGCAGCACAGGGGCTGCCTACGAGCAGTACTTC.

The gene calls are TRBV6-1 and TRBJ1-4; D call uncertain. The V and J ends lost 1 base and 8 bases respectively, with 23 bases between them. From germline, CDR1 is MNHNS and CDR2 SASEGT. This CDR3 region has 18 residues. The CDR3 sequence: CASSEGRPLLSSREKLFF. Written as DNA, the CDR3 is TGTGCCAGCAGTGAAGGTAGACCTTTACTATCCTCGAGGGAAAAACTGTTTTTT.

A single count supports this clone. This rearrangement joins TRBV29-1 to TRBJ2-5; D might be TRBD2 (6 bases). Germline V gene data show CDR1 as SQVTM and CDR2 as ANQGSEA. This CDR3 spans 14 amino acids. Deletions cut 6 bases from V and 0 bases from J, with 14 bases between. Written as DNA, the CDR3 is TGCAGCGTGACCCTGGCGGGGTACCAAGAGACCCAGTACTTC. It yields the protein CSVTLAGYQETQYF.

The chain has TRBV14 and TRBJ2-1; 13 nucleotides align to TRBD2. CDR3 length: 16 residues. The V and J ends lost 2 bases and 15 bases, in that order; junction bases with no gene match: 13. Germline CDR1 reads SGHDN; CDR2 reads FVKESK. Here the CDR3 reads CASSQSSGLAGSIVFF. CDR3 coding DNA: TGTGCCAGCAGCCAATCCTCGGGACTAGCGGGAAGTATTGTGTTCTTC.

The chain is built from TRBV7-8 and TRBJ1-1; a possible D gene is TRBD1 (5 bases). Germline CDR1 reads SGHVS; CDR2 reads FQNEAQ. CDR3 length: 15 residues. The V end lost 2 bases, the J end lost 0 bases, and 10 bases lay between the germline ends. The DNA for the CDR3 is TGTGCCAGCAGCTTAACGAACAGGATGAACACTGAAGCTTTCTTT. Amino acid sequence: CASSLTNRMNTEAFF.

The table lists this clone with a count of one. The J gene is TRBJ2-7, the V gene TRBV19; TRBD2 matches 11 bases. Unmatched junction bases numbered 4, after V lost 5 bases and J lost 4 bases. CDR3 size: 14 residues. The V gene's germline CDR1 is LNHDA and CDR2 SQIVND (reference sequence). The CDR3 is CASSFTSGSYEQYF. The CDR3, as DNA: TGTGCCAGTAGTTTCACTAGCGGGAGTTACGAGCAGTACTTC.

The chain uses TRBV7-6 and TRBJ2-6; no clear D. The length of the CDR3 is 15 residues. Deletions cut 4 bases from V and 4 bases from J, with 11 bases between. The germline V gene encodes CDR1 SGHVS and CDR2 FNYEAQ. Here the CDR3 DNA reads TGTGCCAGCAGCTCCCATTCAGGCGGGGCCAACGTCCTGACTTTC. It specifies CASSSHSGGANVLTF. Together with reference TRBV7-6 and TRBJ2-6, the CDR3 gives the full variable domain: GAGVSQSPRYKVTKRGQDVALRCDPISGHVSLYWYRQALGQGPEFLTYFNYEAQQDKSGLPNDRFSAERPEGSISTLTIQRTEQRDSAMYRCASSSHSGGANVLTFGAGSRLTVL.

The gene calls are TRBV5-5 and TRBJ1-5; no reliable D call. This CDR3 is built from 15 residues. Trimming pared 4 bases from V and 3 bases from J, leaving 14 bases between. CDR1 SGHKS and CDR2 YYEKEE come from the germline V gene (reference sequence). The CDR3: CASSPEEGFNQPQHF. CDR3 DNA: TGTGCCAGCAGCCCGGAGGAGGGATTCAATCAGCCCCAGCATTTT.

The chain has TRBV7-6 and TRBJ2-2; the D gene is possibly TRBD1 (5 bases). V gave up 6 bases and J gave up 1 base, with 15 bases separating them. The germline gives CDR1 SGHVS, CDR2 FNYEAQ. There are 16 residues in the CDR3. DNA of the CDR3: TGTGCCAGCAGTCCGATAACCGGACAGAACACCGGGGAGCTGTTTTTT. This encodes CASSPITGQNTGELFF.

The CDR3 coding sequence is TGTGCCAGCGGATTACTAGCGGGAGAACCCTACGAGCAGTACTTC. Protein: CASGLLAGEPYEQYF. V is TRBV5-4 and J is TRBJ2-7; TRBD2 aligns across 11 bases. V was pared by 7 bases and J by 2 bases, with 8 bases of the junction left unmatched. The CDR3 has 15 residues. Germline-derived CDR1 and CDR2 are SGHNT and YYREEE (reference sequence).

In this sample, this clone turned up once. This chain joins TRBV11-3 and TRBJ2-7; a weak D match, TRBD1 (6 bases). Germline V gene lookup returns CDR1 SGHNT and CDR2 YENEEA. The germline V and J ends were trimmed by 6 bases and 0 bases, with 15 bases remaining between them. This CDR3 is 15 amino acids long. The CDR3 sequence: CASSVRTEVSYEQYF. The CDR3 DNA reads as TGTGCCAGCAGTGTTAGGACAGAGGTCTCCTACGAGCAGTACTTC.

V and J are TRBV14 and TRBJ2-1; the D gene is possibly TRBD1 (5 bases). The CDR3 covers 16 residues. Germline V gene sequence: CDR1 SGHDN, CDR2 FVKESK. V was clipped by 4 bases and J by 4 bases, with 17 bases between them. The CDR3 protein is CASSPKGSTIYNEQFF. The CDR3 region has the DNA TGTGCCAGCAGCCCAAAGGGGTCTACCATATACAATGAGCAGTTCTTC.

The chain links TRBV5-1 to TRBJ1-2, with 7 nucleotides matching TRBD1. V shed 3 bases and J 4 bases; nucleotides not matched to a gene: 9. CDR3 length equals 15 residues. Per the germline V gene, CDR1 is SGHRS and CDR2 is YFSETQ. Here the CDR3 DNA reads TGCGCCAGCAGCTCGGTAGGGGGACAGACCTATGGCTACACCTTC. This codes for CASSSVGGQTYGYTF.

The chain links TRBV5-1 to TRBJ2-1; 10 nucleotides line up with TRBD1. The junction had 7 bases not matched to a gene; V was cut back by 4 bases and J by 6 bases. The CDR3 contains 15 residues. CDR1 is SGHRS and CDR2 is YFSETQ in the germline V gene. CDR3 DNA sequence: TGCGCCAGCAGCAAGACAGGGGGCGCGTCCAATGAGCAGTTCTTC. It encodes CASSKTGGASNEQFF.

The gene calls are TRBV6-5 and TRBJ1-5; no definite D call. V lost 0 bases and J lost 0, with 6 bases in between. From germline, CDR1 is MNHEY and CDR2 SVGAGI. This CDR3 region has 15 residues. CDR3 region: CASSYSQVSNQPQHF. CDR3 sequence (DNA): TGTGCCAGCAGTTACTCGCAGGTTAGCAATCAGCCCCAGCATTTT.

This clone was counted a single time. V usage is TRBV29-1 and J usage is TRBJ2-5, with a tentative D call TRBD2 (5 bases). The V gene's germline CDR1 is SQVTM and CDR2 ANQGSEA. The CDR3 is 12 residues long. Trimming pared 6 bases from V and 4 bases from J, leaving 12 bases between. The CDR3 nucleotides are TGCAGCGTAATCCAGGCGGGAGAGACCCAGTACTTC. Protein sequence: CSVIQAGETQYF.

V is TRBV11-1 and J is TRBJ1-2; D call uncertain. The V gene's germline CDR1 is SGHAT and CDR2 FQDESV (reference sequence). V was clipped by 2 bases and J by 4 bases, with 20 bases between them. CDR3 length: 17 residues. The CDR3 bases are TGTGCCAGCAGCTTATCTACCAGTGACACTTACTCCTATGGCTACACCTTC. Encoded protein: CASSLSTSDTYSYGYTF.

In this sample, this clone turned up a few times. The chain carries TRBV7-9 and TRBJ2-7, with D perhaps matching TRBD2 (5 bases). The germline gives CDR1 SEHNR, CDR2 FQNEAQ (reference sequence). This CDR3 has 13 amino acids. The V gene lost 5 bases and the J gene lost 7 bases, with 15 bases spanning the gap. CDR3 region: CASSIKGEGEQYF. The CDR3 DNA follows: TGTGCCAGCAGCATAAAAGGAGAGGGAGAGCAGTACTTC.

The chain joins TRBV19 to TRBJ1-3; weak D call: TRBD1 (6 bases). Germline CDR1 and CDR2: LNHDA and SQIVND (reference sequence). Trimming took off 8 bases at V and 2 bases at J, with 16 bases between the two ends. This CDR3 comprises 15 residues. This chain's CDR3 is CASRRTEGAGNTIYF. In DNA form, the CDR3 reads TGTGCCAGTCGTAGGACAGAAGGCGCTGGAAACACCATATATTTT.

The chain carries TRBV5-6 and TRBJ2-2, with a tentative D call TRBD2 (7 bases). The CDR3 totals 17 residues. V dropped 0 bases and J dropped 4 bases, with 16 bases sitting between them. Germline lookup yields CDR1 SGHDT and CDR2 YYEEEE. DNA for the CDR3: TGTGCCAGCAGCTTGGCGGGGGGCCAATACTTCACCGGGGAGCTGTTTTTT. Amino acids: CASSLAGGQYFTGELFF.

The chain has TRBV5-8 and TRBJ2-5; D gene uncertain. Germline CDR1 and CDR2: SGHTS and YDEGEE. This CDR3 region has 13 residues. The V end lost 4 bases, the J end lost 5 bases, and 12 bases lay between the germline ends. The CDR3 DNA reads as TGTGCCAGCAGCAGAGCACCCGCCGAGACCCAGTACTTC. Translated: CASSRAPAETQYF.

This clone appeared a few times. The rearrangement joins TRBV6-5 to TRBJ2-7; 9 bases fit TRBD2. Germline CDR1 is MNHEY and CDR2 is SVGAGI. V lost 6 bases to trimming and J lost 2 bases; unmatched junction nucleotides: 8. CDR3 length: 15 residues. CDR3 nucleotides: TGTGCCAGCAGCATGAGCGGGGGGTGGGCCTACGAGCAGTACTTC. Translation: CASSMSGGWAYEQYF.

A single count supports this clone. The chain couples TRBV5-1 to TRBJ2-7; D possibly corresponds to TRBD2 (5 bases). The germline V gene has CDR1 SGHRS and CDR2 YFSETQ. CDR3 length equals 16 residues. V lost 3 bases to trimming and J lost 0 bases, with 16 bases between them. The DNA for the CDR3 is TGCGCCAGCAGCTCTGGCGGGTCACGAAGCTCCTACGAGCAGTACTTC. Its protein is CASSSGGSRSSYEQYF.

CDR3 amino acids: CAIRQGDYGYTF. CDR3 DNA: TGTGCCATTAGACAGGGGGACTATGGCTACACCTTC. The chain recombines TRBV10-3 with TRBJ1-2, with TRBD1 matching over 9 bases. The CDR3 has 12 amino acids. Germline V gives CDR1 ENHRY, CDR2 SYGVKD. Trimming cost V 9 bases and J 3 bases; bases outside gene matches: 2.